The rows below give T cell receptor beta chains drawn from one sample of a study of blood T cell repertoires in COVID-19. The table came from immunoSEQ multiplex PCR; TCRdb's copy has only in-frame clones and leaves some out. This table holds 30,000 to 40,000 clones, under 90% found once. The specimen was peripheral blood. Receptors were obtained from a man aged 50 to 59 with acute or convalescent COVID-19. CDR3s include the opening cysteine and the closing phenylalanine or tryptophan. Fields, in order: D gene, J gene, clone size, V gene, CDR3 protein, CDR3 DNA. The D gene is left open where the match is weak. Where a row states a size, it is once, few, many or the class of an expanded clone; other rows omit it.

NA	TRBJ2-1	once	TRBV7-6	CASSLGLREARGEQFF	TGTGCCAGCAGCTTAGGCTTGCGGGAAGCCCGGGGGGAGCAGTTCTTC
TRBD1	TRBJ1-1	NA	TRBV4-1	CASSQDARGSEAFF	TGCGCCAGCAGCCAAGACGCCAGGGGGTCTGAAGCTTTCTTT
NA	TRBJ1-3	NA	TRBV5-1	CASSPQTGNTIYF	TGCGCCAGCAGCCCCCAGACAGGAAACACCATATATTTT
TRBD2	TRBJ2-1	NA	TRBV13	CASSLGLAGPLYNEQFF	TGTGCCAGCAGCTTAGGGCTAGCGGGGCCCCTCTACAATGAGCAGTTCTTC
NA	TRBJ1-2	NA	TRBV27	CASRVRADSSRLGYTF	TGTGCCAGCAGGGTACGGGCGGACAGCTCGAGGCTTGGCTACACCTTC
NA	TRBJ1-1	few	TRBV19	CASSIPPGTAKTEAFF	TGTGCCAGTAGTATCCCACCAGGAACCGCCAAAACTGAAGCTTTCTTT
NA	TRBJ1-2	NA	TRBV7-9	CASSRGVDINYGYTF	TGTGCCAGCAGCCGGGGGGTAGATATTAACTATGGCTACACCTTC
TRBD2	TRBJ2-1	NA	TRBV28	CASSSLGLAGGPYEQFF	TGTGCCAGCAGTTCTCTAGGACTAGCGGGAGGGCCCTATGAGCAGTTCTTC
NA	TRBJ2-4	NA	TRBV28	CASSPGTSERAKNIQYF	TGTGCCAGCAGCCCTGGGACATCCGAACGAGCCAAAAACATTCAGTACTTC
NA	TRBJ1-1	NA	TRBV6-6	CASGSYHMNTEAFF	TGTGCCAGTGGTTCTTACCACATGAACACTGAAGCTTTCTTT
NA	TRBJ1-1	NA	TRBV5-6	CASRLAGGEMNTEAFF	TGTGCCAGCAGACTGGCGGGAGGAGAGATGAACACTGAAGCTTTCTTT
TRBD2	TRBJ2-1	NA	TRBV5-6	CASSLWGRWGLADYNEQFF	TGTGCCAGCAGCTTGTGGGGGAGGTGGGGACTAGCGGACTACAATGAGCAGTTCTTC
NA	TRBJ1-2	NA	TRBV12-3/TRBV12-4	CASSLAADYGYTF	TGTGCCAGCAGTTTAGCGGCCGATTATGGCTACACCTTC
NA	TRBJ2-2	few	TRBV11-2	CASSLRRASGELFF	TGTGCCAGCAGCTTAAGGAGAGCGTCCGGGGAGCTGTTTTTT
NA	TRBJ1-2	few	TRBV19	CASSIADWKYGYTF	TGTGCCAGTAGTATCGCAGACTGGAAGTATGGCTACACCTTC
NA	TRBJ1-2	NA	TRBV5-6	CASSPWEGEVDYGYTF	TGTGCCAGCAGCCCATGGGAAGGGGAAGTGGACTATGGCTACACCTTC
TRBD1	TRBJ2-7	once	TRBV28	CASSLPTGDYEQYF	TGTGCCAGCAGTTTACCGACAGGGGACTACGAGCAGTACTTC
NA	TRBJ2-1	NA	TRBV11-1	CASSLGLEQFF	TGTGCCAGCAGCTTAGGGCTTGAGCAGTTCTTC
TRBD2	TRBJ2-1	NA	TRBV6-2/TRBV6-3	CASSGTRSLNEQFF	TGTGCCAGCAGTGGGACTAGGTCCCTCAATGAGCAGTTCTTC
NA	TRBJ1-2	NA	TRBV3-1/TRBV3-2	CASSQDSTGIYGYTF	TGTGCCAGCAGCCAAGATTCAACGGGTATTTATGGCTACACCTTC
TRBD1	TRBJ2-2	NA	TRBV5-1	CASSSQGQGNTGELFF	TGCGCCAGCAGCTCCCAAGGACAGGGGAACACCGGGGAGCTGTTTTTT
TRBD1	TRBJ2-5	once	TRBV11-3	CASSLGTGTQETQYF	TGTGCCAGCAGCTTAGGGACAGGGACCCAAGAGACCCAGTACTTC
TRBD1	TRBJ2-1	NA	TRBV12-5	CASGLAGTGGYNEQFF	TGTGCTAGTGGTTTGGCCGGGACAGGGGGCTACAATGAGCAGTTCTTC
TRBD1	TRBJ2-2	NA	TRBV7-4	CVSSFRQGVGTGELFF	TGTGTCAGCAGCTTCCGACAGGGAGTGGGCACCGGGGAGCTGTTTTTT
NA	TRBJ2-2	NA	TRBV10-1	CASSESFGVVNTGELFF	TGCGCCAGCAGTGAGTCCTTCGGGGTGGTTAACACCGGGGAGCTGTTTTTT
TRBD2	TRBJ2-1	once	TRBV19	CASSPGLAVYNEQFF	TGTGCCAGTAGTCCCGGACTAGCGGTCTACAATGAGCAGTTCTTC
TRBD2	TRBJ2-1	NA	TRBV10-2	CASLGTSGYNEQFF	TGCGCCAGCCTTGGAACTAGCGGATACAATGAGCAGTTCTTC
TRBD1	TRBJ1-3	once	TRBV5-1	CASSWDSQKGNTIYF	TGCGCCAGCAGCTGGGACAGTCAGAAGGGAAACACCATATATTTT
NA	TRBJ1-2	NA	TRBV28	CASSFENFNYGYTF	TGTGCCAGCAGTTTTGAGAATTTTAACTATGGCTACACCTTC
TRBD1	TRBJ1-2	NA	TRBV9	CASSVGQGAIGYTF	TGTGCCAGCAGCGTAGGACAGGGGGCTATTGGCTACACCTTC
TRBD1	TRBJ2-7	once	TRBV5-4	CASSSRDSPYEQYF	TGTGCCAGCAGCTCCCGGGACAGTCCCTACGAGCAGTACTTC
NA	TRBJ1-1	NA	TRBV5-1	CASSQSNTEAFF	TGCGCCAGCAGCCAGTCTAACACTGAAGCTTTCTTT
TRBD2	TRBJ2-3	NA	TRBV5-1	CASSSTSFRTDTQYF	TGCGCCAGCAGCTCGACTAGCTTTCGCACAGATACGCAGTATTTT
NA	TRBJ1-1	NA	TRBV2	CASSRLYTEAFF	TGTGCCAGCAGCCGTCTTTACACTGAAGCTTTCTTT
TRBD2	TRBJ2-7	NA	TRBV7-6	CASSAVSGVGYEQYF	TGTGCCAGCAGCGCAGTCAGCGGGGTCGGCTACGAGCAGTACTTC
TRBD1	TRBJ1-2	NA	TRBV29-1	CSVNRGWAGYTF	TGCAGCGTTAACAGGGGATGGGCTGGCTACACCTTC
NA	TRBJ2-2	NA	TRBV5-1	CASSLATGGVAGELFF	TGCGCCAGCAGCTTGGCCACTGGAGGGGTTGCCGGGGAGCTGTTTTTT
TRBD1	TRBJ2-7	NA	TRBV29-1	CSGRQGYEQYF	TGCAGCGGACGACAGGGATACGAGCAGTACTTC
TRBD1	TRBJ1-5	once	TRBV18	CASSLTGDQPQHF	TGTGCCAGCTCTCTGACAGGGGATCAGCCCCAGCATTTT
TRBD1	TRBJ2-2	NA	TRBV7-8	CASSNGQGANTGELFF	TGTGCCAGCAGCAACGGACAGGGGGCGAACACCGGGGAGCTGTTTTTT
TRBD1	TRBJ2-1	NA	TRBV10-3	CAISDETGLNNEQFF	TGTGCCATCAGTGATGAGACAGGGCTAAACAATGAGCAGTTCTTC
NA	TRBJ1-1	NA	TRBV7-6	CASSLSSRYYTEAFF	TGTGCCAGCAGCTTATCTTCTAGATACTACACTGAAGCTTTCTTT
TRBD1	TRBJ2-7	NA	TRBV6-5	CASKPGTGPYEQYF	TGTGCCAGCAAACCCGGGACAGGTCCCTACGAGCAGTACTTC
NA	TRBJ2-7	NA	TRBV4-1	CASSQRAGFTYEQYF	TGCGCCAGCAGCCAACGGGCAGGGTTTACCTACGAGCAGTACTTC
TRBD2	TRBJ2-7	NA	TRBV6-5	CASSYGFAGVHEQYF	TGTGCCAGCAGTTACGGGTTTGCGGGGGTCCACGAGCAGTACTTC
NA	TRBJ2-7	NA	TRBV6-2/TRBV6-3	CASSPPTVYEQYF	TGTGCCAGCAGTCCCCCTACAGTTTACGAGCAGTACTTC
TRBD1	TRBJ1-2	few	TRBV3-1/TRBV3-2	CASSQVGTGEGGYTF	TGTGCCAGCAGCCAAGTTGGGACAGGGGAGGGCGGCTACACCTTC
NA	TRBJ1-6	once	TRBV3-1/TRBV3-2	CASSQAGNSPLHF	TGTGCCAGCAGCCAAGCAGGCAATTCACCCCTCCACTTT
TRBD1	TRBJ1-2	NA	TRBV28	CASSWRTGGNYGYTF	TGTGCCAGCAGTTGGAGGACAGGGGGTAACTATGGCTACACCTTC
NA	TRBJ1-4	NA	TRBV7-9	CASSLRETTNEKLFF	TGTGCCAGCAGCTTACGGGAGACAACTAATGAAAAACTGTTTTTT